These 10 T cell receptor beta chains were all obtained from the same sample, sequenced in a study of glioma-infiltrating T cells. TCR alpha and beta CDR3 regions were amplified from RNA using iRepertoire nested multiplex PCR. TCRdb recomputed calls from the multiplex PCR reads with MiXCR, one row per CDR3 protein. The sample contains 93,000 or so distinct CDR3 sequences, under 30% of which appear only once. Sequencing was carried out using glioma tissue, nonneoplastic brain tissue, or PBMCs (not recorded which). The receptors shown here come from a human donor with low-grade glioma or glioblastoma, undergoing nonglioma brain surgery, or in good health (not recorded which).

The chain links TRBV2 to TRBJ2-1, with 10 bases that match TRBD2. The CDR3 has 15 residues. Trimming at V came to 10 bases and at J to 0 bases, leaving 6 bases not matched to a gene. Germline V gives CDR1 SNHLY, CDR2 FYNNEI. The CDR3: CAIDGTSDSYNEQFF. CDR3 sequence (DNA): TGTGCCATAGACGGGACTAGCGACTCCTACAATGAGCAGTTCTTC.

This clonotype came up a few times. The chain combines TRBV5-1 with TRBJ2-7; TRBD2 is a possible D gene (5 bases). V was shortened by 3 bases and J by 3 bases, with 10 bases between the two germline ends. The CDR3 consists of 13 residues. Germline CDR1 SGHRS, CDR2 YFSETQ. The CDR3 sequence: CASSSLADYEQYF. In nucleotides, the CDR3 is TGCGCCAGCAGCTCTCTAGCCGACTACGAGCAGTACTTC.

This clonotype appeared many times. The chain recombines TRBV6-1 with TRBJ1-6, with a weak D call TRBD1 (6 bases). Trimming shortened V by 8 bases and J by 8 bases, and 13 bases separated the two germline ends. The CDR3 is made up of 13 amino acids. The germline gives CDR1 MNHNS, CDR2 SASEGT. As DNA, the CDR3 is TGTGCCAGCGAGAACAGGGTTGATTCACCCCTCCACTTT. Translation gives CASENRVDSPLHF.

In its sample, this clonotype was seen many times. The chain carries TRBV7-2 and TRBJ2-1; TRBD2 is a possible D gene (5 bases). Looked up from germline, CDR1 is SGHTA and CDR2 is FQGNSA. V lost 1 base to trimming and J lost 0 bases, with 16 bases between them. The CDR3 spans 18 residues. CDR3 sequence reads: CASSLGWQTGNSYNEQFF. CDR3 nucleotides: TGTGCCAGCAGCTTAGGGTGGCAGACGGGGAACTCCTACAATGAGCAGTTCTTC.

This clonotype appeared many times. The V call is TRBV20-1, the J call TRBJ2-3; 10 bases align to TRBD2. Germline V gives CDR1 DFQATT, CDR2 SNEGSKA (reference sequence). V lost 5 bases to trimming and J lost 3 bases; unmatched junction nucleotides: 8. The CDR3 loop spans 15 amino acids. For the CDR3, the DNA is TGCAGTGCTCCCCAATCTAGCGGGGGAACAGATACGCAGTATTTT. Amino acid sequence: CSAPQSSGGTDTQYF.

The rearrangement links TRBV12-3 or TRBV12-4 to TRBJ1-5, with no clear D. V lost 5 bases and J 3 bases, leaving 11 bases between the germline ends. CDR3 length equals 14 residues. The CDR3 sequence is CASSAIGLNQPQHF. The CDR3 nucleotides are TGTGCCAGCAGTGCAATAGGTCTCAATCAGCCCCAGCATTTT.

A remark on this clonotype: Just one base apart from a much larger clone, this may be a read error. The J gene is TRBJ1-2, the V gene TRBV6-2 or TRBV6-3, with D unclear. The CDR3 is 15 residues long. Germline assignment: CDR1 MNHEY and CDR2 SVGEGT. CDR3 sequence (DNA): TGTGTCAGCAGTTACTCTGGGGTAGCGGGCTATGGCTACACCTTC. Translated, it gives CVSSYSGVAGYGYTF.

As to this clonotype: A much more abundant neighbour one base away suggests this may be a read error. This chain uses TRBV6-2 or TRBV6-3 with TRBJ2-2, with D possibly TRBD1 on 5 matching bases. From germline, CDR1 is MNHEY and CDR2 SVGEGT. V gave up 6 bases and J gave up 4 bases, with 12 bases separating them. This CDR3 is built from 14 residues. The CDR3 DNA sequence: TGTGCCAGCAGATCAACCAGGGCCACCGGGGAGCTGTTTTTT. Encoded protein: CASRSTRATGELFF.

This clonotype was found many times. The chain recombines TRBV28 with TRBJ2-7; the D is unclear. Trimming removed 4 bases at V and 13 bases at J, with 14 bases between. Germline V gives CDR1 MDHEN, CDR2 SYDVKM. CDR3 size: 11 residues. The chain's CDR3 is CASSSPSRSYF. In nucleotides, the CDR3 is TGTGCCAGCAGTTCGCCTTCTAGGAGTTACTTC. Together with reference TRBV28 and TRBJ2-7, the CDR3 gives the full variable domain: DVKVTQSSRYLVKRTGEKVFLECVQDMDHENMFWYRQDPGLGLRLIYFSYDVKMKEKGDIPEGYSVSREKKERFSLILESASTNQTSMYLCASSSPSRSYFGPGTRLTVT.

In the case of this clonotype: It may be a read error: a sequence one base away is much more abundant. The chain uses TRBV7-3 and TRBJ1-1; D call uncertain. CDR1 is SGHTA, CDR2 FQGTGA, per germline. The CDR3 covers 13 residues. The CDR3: CASSLMMNTKAFF. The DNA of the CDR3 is TGTGCCAGCAGCTTAATGATGAACACTAAAGCTTTCTTT.